These T cell receptor beta chains were read from a single sample in a study of cytomegalovirus exposure and HLA in healthy donors. Repertoires were generated with immunoSEQ multiplex PCR, while TCRdb's copy carries only in-frame clones and drops some. The sample is made up of about 88,000 clones, and the top ten hold 4.5% to 6.5% of it. The sequenced sample was PBMCs. The receptors derive from a girl between 5 and 17 years old in good health and CMV-seropositive. Both conserved end residues are part of each CDR3. Fields, in order: J gene, V gene, CDR3 protein.

TRBJ2-7,TRBV29-1,CSVATGPSYEQYF
TRBJ1-1,TRBV7-9,CASSRDSIEAFF
TRBJ2-3,TRBV5-4,CASSLGRGVRDKQYF
TRBJ2-2,TRBV30,CAWSAVTGELFF
TRBJ1-5,TRBV28,CASSLRQGASQPQHF
TRBJ2-7,TRBV4-3,CASSQDRLGNSLSYEQYF
TRBJ2-1,TRBV9,CASSASAENEQFF
TRBJ1-3,TRBV19,CASTPVLGVRDNSGNTIYF
TRBJ2-7,TRBV13,CASSSRTSGGAISYEQYF
TRBJ1-2,TRBV19,CASRWGAGALGYTF
TRBJ1-2,TRBV29-1,CSVDVYTEDYGYTF
TRBJ1-1,TRBV6-5,CASSPRSDTEAFF
TRBJ2-1,TRBV6-5,CASSYMGGLEQFF
TRBJ1-6,TRBV7-9,CASSLVGGNSPLHF
TRBJ1-2,TRBV9,CASSPSVGVDGYTF
TRBJ2-7,TRBV9,CASSVEGLPSYEQYF
TRBJ1-5,TRBV7-2,CASSHTDYQPQHF
TRBJ2-7,TRBV23-1,CASSQRQASYEQYF
TRBJ2-1,TRBV2,CASTTSGQKGNEQFF
TRBJ1-2,TRBV4-3,CASSPRNNYGYTF
TRBJ2-5,TRBV19,CATRALAGGPQETQYF
TRBJ1-3,TRBV4-3,CASSQEGGQDYGNTIYF